This TCR beta chain stems from a study of cytomegalovirus exposure and HLA in healthy donors. About the study: Around 80 million unique TCR sequences came from HLA-typed donors in an early release.

The PCR had 60 Vbeta and 13 Jbeta primers. Using immunoSEQ multiplex PCR, the repertoire was profiled, and TCRdb retains in-frame clones only, with some absent. The top ten hold about 7.8% of the sample, which has some 200,000 clones, roughly 13% seen once. Germline CDR1 and CDR2: KGHSH and LQKENI. The CDR3 runs to 16 residues. V lost 3 bases to trimming and J lost 0 bases, with 14 bases between them. The receptor comes from a man over 45 in good health and CMV-seropositive. The chain carries TRBV18 and TRBJ1-2; D call uncertain. The sequencing input was PBMCs. This CDR3 is CASSPRAPLANYGYTF. The CDR3 DNA reads as TGTGCCAGCTCACCGAGGGCCCCCTTAGCTAACTATGGCTACACCTTC.